These 11 T cell receptor beta chains share one sample of origin, sequenced in a study of T cells after yellow fever vaccination. A single record per CDR3 protein comes from TCRdb applying MiXCR to the 5' RACE reads. This table holds about 310,000 distinct CDR3 sequences, approximately 3.8% found once. Here the sequenced sample was PBMCs, taken on the day of the yellow fever booster vaccination. These receptors came from a man in his late teens or twenties who received the YFV17D yellow fever vaccine.

CDR3 sequence: CASIGIQGQLNTEAFF. The CDR3 DNA reads as TGTGCCAGCATAGGGATCCAGGGGCAGCTGAACACTGAAGCTTTCTTT. This rearrangement joins TRBV21-1 to TRBJ1-1; the table names TRBD1, a call not compared with the DNA. TRBV21-1 is designated a pseudogene. This CDR3 contains 16 residues.

This clonotype has a count of ten or more. The CDR3 spells CAVGTGGLRTDTQYF. CDR3 DNA sequence: TGTGCCGTGGGGACGGGCGGGTTACGCACAGATACGCAGTATTTT. The chain is built from TRBV12-3 or TRBV12-4 and TRBJ2-3; D could derive from TRBD1 or TRBD2 (5 bases each). V gave up 11 bases and J gave up 1 base, with 19 bases separating them. The CDR3 is 15 amino acids.

Remarks on this clonotype: A junction end diverges from the germline sequence, so it may reflect a read error. CDR3 sequence: CASSPWTSGGVSIF. The CDR3 DNA reads as TGTGCCAGCAGCCCATGGACTAGCGGGGGTGTCAGCATCTTC. The chain couples TRBV7-6 to TRBJ2-1, with 13 bases fitting TRBD2. The CDR3 extends over 14 amino acids. Germline loops: CDR1 SGHVS, CDR2 FNYEAQ.

The chain couples TRBV4-1 to TRBJ2-2; 13 bases are a match to TRBD2. The CDR3 sequence is 17 residues long. CDR1 and CDR2 from the germline V gene are MGHRA and YSYEKL. Trimming removed 4 bases from V and 3 bases from J; junction bases left unmatched: 5. The CDR3 here is CASSLRGLAGDTGELFF. CDR3 coding DNA: TGCGCCAGCAGCCTCAGAGGACTAGCGGGGGACACCGGGGAGCTGTTTTTT.

The chain joins TRBV5-4 to TRBJ2-5, with D unclear. Germline CDR1 is SGHNT and CDR2 is YYREEE (reference sequence). V shed 5 bases and J shed 2 bases, with 13 bases lying between them. This CDR3 is built from 14 residues. In DNA, the CDR3 is TGTGCCAGCAGGCCTAGGGTAGATCAAGAGACCCAGTACTTC. The encoded protein is CASRPRVDQETQYF.

This clonotype occurred many times. The gene calls are TRBV5-8 and TRBJ1-5; a possible D gene is TRBD1 (6 bases). Germline CDR1 SGHTS, CDR2 YDEGEE. Between the trimmed V and J ends, which lost 5 bases and 4 bases, there was a span of 10 bases. The CDR3 extends over 13 amino acids. The CDR3 DNA sequence: TGTGCCAGCAGTCGGGGGGCTAATCAGCCCCAGCATTTT. Its translation: CASSRGANQPQHF.

V gene TRBV7-9 combines with J gene TRBJ2-5; D is perhaps TRBD1 (5 bases). The CDR3 has 16 amino acids. Germline V gene lookup returns CDR1 SEHNR and CDR2 FQNEAQ (reference sequence). Trimming left V 5 bases short and J 2 bases short, with 18 bases between. The CDR3 here is CASSKRQKGTQETQYF. CDR3 bases: TGTGCCAGCAGCAAGCGACAGAAAGGAACACAAGAGACCCAGTACTTC.

The chain combines TRBV20-1 with TRBJ1-4; the match to TRBD1 covers 9 bases. Germline CDR1 DFQATT, CDR2 SNEGSKA (reference sequence). J gave up 8 bases and V 0 bases, and 10 bases lay outside the gene matches. CDR3 length: 16 residues. This CDR3 is CSARDQLGTGREKLFF. The CDR3 coding sequence is TGCAGTGCTAGAGATCAACTCGGGACAGGGCGGGAAAAACTGTTTTTT.

This clonotype was observed a few times. The chain is built from TRBV5-4 and TRBJ2-3; 9 nucleotides line up with TRBD2. Germline V lookup: CDR1 SGHNT, CDR2 YYREEE (reference sequence). The V and J ends lost 4 bases and 1 base, in that order; junction bases with no gene match: 4. The CDR3 consists of 15 residues. As DNA, the CDR3 is TGTGCCAGCAGCATAGCGGGGGCGCGCACAGATACGCAGTATTTT. The encoded protein is CASSIAGARTDTQYF. Supplemented by reference TRBV5-4 and TRBJ2-3, the full variable domain reads ETGVTQSPTHLIKTRGQQVTLRCSSQSGHNTVSWYQQALGQGPQFIFQYYREEENGRGNFPPRFSGLQFPNYSSELNVNALELDDSALYLCASSIAGARTDTQYFGPGTRLTVL.

There are many counts of this clonotype. The V call is TRBV5-1, the J call TRBJ1-2, with D possibly being TRBD1 (5 bases). Trimming pared 5 bases from V and 3 bases from J, leaving 11 bases between. The CDR3 extends over 13 amino acids. Per germline, CDR1 SGHRS and CDR2 YFSETQ. CDR3 region: CASRLSGDYGYTF. As DNA, the CDR3 is TGCGCCAGCAGACTGTCGGGGGACTATGGCTACACCTTC.

At least ten counts were recorded for this clonotype. This chain links TRBV19 with TRBJ1-2; 8 nucleotides align to TRBD1. Germline CDR1 reads LNHDA; CDR2 reads SQIVND (reference sequence). This CDR3 is built from 11 residues. J was trimmed by 8 bases and V by 9 bases; bases with no gene match: 5. CDR3 sequence: CASMTGVGYTF. CDR3 nucleotide sequence: TGTGCCAGCATGACAGGGGTGGGCTACACCTTC.